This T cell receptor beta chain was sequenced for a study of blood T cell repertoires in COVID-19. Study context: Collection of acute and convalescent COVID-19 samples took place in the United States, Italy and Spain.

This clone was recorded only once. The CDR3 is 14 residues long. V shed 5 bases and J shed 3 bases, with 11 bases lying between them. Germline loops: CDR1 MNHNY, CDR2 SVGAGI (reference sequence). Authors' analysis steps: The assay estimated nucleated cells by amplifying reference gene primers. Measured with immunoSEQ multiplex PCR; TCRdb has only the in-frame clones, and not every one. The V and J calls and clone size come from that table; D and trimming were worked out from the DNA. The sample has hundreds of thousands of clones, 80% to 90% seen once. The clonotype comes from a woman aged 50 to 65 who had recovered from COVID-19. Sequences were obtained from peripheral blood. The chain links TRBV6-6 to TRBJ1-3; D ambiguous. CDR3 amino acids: CASSGGYGGNTIYF. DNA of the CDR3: TGTGCCAGCAGTGGCGGGTATGGTGGAAACACCATATATTTT.